This T cell receptor beta chain emerged from a study of CD8 T cells in Susac syndrome. Overall study findings and caveats: The study admitted that it had a relatively small number of individuals in its TCR sequencing and HLA analysis.

Random hexamers primed reverse transcription of about 0.5 to 1 ug RNA. It was immunoSEQ multiplex PCR that amplified TCR beta CDR3 across 54 Vbeta and 13 Jbeta. TCRdb redid the calling of the immunoSEQ multiplex PCR reads with MiXCR, one entry per CDR3 protein. The sample has around 230,000 distinct CDR3 sequences; about 96% are singletons. Notes on this clonotype: Its cognate antigen is unknown.

Blood CD8+ and CD4+ T cells underwent high-throughput TCR beta sequencing. FACS was used to enrich TEMRA cells, whereas the CD8+ and CD4+ T cells were obtained by negative isolation. Between the trimmed V and J ends, which lost 2 bases and 2 bases, there was a span of 14 bases. The CDR3 length is 16 residues. The germline V gene encodes CDR1 SGHAT and CDR2 FQNNGV. V gene TRBV11-2 combines with J gene TRBJ2-3; D tentatively fits TRBD1 or TRBD2 (6 bases each). The sequence derives from a human donor with multiple sclerosis. The sequenced sample was CD4+ T cells from PBMCs. The CDR3 here is CASSLSAGGHTDTQYF. The CDR3 nucleotides read TGTGCCAGCAGCTTATCGGCCGGGGGCCACACAGATACGCAGTATTTT.